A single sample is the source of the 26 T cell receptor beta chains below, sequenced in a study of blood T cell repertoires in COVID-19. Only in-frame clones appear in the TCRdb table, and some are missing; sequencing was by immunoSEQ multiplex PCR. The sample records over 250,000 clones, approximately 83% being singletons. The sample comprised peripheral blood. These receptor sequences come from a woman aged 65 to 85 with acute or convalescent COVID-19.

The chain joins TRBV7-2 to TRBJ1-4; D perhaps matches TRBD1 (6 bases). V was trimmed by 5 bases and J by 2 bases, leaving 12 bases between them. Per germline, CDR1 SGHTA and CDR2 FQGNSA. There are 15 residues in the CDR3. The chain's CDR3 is CASSTGGATNEKLFF. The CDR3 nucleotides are TGTGCCAGCAGCACGGGGGGGGCTACTAATGAAAAACTGTTTTTT.

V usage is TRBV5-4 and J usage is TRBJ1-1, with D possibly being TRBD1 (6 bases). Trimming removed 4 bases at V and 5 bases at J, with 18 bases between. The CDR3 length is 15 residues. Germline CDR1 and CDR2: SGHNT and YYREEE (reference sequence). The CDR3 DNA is TGTGCCAGCAGCCGGGGGGGGCAGGGTGGAACTGAAGCTTTCTTT. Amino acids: CASSRGGQGGTEAFF.

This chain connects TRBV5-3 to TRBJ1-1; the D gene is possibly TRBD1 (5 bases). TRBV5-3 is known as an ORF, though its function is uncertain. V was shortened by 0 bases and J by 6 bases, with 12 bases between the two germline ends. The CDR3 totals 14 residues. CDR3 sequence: CARSLVGGGAEAFF. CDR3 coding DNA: TGTGCCAGAAGCTTGGTGGGGGGAGGGGCTGAAGCTTTCTTT.

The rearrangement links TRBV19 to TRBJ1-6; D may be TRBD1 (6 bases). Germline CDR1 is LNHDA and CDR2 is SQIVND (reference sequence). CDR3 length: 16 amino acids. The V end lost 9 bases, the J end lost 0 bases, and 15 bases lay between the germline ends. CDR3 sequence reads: CASATGLGSYNSPLHF. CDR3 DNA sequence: TGTGCCAGCGCCACAGGGTTGGGCTCCTATAATTCACCCCTCCACTTT.

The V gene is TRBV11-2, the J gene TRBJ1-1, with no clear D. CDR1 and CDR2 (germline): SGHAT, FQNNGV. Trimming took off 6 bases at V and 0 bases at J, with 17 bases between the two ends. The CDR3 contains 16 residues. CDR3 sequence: CASSSPPRILNTEAFF. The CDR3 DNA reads TGTGCCAGCAGTTCCCCCCCCAGGATATTGAACACTGAAGCTTTCTTT.

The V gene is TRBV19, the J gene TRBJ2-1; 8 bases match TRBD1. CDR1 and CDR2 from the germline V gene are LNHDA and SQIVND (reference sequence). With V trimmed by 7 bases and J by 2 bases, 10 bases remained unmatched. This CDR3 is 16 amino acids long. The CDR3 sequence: CASTTNRGAAYNEQFF. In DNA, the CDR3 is TGTGCCAGTACCACGAACAGGGGGGCGGCCTACAATGAGCAGTTCTTC.

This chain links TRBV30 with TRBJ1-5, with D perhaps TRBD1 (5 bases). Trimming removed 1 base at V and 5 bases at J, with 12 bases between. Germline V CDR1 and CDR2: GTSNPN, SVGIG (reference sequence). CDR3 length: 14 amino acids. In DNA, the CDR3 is TGTGCCTGGAGTGCCCTGGGAGGGGATCAGCCCCAGCATTTT. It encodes CAWSALGGDQPQHF.

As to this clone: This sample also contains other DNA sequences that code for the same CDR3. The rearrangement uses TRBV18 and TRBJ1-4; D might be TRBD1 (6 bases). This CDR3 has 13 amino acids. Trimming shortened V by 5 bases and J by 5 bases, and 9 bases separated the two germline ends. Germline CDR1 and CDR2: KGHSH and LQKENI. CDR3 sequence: CASSRGQNEKLFF. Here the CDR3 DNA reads TGTGCCAGCTCAAGAGGACAGAATGAAAAACTGTTTTTT.

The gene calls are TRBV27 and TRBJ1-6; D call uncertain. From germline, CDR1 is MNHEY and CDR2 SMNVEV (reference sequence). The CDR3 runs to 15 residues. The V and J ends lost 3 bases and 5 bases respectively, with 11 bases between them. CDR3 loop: CASSFFGVDNSPLHF. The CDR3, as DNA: TGTGCCAGCAGTTTTTTCGGGGTTGATAATTCACCCCTCCACTTT.

CDR3 DNA sequence: TGTGCCTGGAGTGTATATCGGAACACTGAAGCTTTCTTT. Protein: CAWSVYRNTEAFF. The chain joins TRBV30 to TRBJ1-1; D gene uncertain. The V gene's germline CDR1 is GTSNPN and CDR2 SVGIG (reference sequence). CDR3 length: 13 amino acids. V lost 0 bases and J lost 1, with 6 bases in between.

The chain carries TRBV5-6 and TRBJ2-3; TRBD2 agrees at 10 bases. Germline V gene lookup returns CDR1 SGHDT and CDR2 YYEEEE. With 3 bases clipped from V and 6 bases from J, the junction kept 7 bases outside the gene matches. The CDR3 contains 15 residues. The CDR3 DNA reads TGTGCCAGCAGCTCCGTACTAGCGGGGAGGGATACGCAGTATTTT. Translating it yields CASSSVLAGRDTQYF.

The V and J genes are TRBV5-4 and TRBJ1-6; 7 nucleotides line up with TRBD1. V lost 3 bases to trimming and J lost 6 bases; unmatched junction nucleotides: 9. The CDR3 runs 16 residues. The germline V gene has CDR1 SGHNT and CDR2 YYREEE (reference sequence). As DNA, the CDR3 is TGTGCCAGCAGCTCTGGGGGACAGCTTCGTAATTCACCCCTCCACTTT. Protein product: CASSSGGQLRNSPLHF.

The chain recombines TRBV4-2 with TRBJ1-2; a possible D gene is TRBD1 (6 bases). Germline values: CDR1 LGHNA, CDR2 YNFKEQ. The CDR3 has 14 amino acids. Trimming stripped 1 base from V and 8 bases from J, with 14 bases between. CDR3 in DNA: TGTGCCAGCAGCCAAGCGAGCACAGGGAGCGGCTACACCTTC. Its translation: CASSQASTGSGYTF.

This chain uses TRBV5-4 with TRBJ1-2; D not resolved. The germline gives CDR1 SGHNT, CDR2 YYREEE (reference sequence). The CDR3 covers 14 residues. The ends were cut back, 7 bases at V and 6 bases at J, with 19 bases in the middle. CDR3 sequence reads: CASRVKAMTHGYTF. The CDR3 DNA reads TGTGCCAGCCGCGTCAAGGCCATGACTCATGGCTACACCTTC.

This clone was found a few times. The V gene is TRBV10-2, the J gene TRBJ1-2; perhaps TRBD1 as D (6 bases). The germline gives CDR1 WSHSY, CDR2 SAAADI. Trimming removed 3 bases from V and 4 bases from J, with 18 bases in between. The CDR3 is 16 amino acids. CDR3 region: CASSDGRARGAYGYTF. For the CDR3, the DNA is TGCGCCAGCAGTGATGGGAGGGCTCGGGGGGCCTATGGCTACACCTTC.

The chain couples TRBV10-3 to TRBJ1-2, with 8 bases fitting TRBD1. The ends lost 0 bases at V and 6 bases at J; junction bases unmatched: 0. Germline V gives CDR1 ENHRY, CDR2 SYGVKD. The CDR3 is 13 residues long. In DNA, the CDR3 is TGTGCCATCAGTGAGTCGGACAGGGATGGCTACACCTTC. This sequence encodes CAISESDRDGYTF.

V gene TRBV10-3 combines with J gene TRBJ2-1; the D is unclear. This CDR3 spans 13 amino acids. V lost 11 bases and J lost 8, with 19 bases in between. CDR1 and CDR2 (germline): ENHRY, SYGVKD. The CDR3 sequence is CASSDPVEDEQFF. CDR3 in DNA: TGTGCCTCTTCTGACCCAGTTGAGGATGAGCAGTTCTTC.

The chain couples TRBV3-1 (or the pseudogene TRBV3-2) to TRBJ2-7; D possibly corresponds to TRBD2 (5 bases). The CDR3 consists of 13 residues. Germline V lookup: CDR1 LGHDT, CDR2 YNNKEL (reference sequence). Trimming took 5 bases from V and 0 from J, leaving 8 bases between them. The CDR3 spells CASSSRGSYEQYF. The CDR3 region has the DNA TGTGCCAGCAGCTCCCGGGGCTCCTACGAGCAGTACTTC.

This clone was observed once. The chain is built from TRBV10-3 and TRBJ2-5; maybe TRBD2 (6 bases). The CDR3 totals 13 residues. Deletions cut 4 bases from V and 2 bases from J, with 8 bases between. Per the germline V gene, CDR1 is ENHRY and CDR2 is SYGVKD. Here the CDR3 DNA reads TGTGCCATCAGTGGAGGAGGGCAAGAGACCCAGTACTTC. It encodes CAISGGGQETQYF.

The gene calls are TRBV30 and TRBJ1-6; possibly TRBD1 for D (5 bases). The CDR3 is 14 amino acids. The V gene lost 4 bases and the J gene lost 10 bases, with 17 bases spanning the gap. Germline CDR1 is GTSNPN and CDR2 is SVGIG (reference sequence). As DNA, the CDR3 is TGTGCCTGGACCCCGAGCCGGGGGAGATCACCCCTCCACTTT. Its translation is CAWTPSRGRSPLHF. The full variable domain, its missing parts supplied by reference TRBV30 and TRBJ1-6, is SQTIHQWPATLVQPVGSPLSLECTVEGTSNPNLYWYRQAAGRGLQLLFYSVGIGQISSEVPQNLSASRPQDRQFILSSKKLLLSDSGFYLCAWTPSRGRSPLHFGNGTRLTVT.

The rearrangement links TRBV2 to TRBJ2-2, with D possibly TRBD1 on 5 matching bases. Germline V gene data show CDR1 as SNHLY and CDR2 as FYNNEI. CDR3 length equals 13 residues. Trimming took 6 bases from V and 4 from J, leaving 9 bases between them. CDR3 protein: CASRERGTGELFF. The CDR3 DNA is TGTGCCAGCAGGGAAAGGGGCACCGGGGAGCTGTTTTTT.

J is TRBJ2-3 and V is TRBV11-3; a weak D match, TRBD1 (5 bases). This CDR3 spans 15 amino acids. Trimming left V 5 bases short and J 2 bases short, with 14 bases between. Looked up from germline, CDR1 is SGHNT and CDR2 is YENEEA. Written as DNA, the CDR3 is TGTGCCAGCAGCCTGGGCAGGGTCTCCACAGATACGCAGTATTTT. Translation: CASSLGRVSTDTQYF.

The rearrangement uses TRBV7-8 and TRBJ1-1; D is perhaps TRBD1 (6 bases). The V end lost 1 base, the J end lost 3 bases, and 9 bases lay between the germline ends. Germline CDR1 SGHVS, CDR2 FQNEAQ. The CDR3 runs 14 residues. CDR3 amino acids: CASSLEGGHTEAFF. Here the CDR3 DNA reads TGTGCCAGCAGCTTAGAAGGGGGACACACTGAAGCTTTCTTT.

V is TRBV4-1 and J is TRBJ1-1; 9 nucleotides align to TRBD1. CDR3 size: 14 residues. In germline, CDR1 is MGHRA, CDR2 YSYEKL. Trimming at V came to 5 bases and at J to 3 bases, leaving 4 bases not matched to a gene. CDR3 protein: CASSSRDRDTEAFF. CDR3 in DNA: TGCGCCAGCAGCTCCCGGGACAGGGACACTGAAGCTTTCTTT.

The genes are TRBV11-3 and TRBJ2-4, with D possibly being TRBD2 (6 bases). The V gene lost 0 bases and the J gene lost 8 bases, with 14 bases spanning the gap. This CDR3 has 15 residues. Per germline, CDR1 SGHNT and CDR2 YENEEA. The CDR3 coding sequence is TGTGCCAGCAGCTTAGATGGAGGGTCTTTGGACATTCAGTACTTC. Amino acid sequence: CASSLDGGSLDIQYF.

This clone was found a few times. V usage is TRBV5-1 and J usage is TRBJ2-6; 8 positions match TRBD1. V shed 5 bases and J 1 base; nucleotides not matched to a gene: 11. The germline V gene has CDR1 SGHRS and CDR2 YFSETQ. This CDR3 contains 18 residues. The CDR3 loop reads CASSKGAGGFSGANVLTF. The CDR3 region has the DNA TGCGCCAGCAGTAAAGGAGCAGGGGGCTTTTCTGGGGCCAACGTCCTGACTTTC.